These 13 T cell receptor beta chains share one sample of origin, sequenced in a study of cytomegalovirus exposure and HLA in healthy donors. TCRdb's copy holds only in-frame clones and misses some; the assay was immunoSEQ multiplex PCR. Counted here are a few hundred thousand clones, approximately 84% occurring once; the ten biggest clones make up 9.5% to 15%. Sequences were obtained from PBMCs. These receptor sequences come from a man between 18 and 35 years old in good health and CMV-seropositive.

CDR3 DNA sequence: TGTGCCAGCAGTTTTAAACCCGCAGGGCCTGGAAACACCATATATTTT. Amino acids: CASSFKPAGPGNTIYF. V gene TRBV6-6 combines with J gene TRBJ1-3; D perhaps matches TRBD1 (5 bases). V lost 4 bases, J lost 2 bases, and 15 bases lay in between. The CDR3 has 16 amino acids. Germline lookup yields CDR1 MNHNY and CDR2 SVGAGI (reference sequence).

This chain uses TRBV6-1 with TRBJ2-7, with D possibly called TRBD1 or TRBD2 (5 bases each). Deletions cut 2 bases from V and 2 bases from J, with 13 bases between. The CDR3 is 15 amino acids. CDR1 is MNHNS, CDR2 SASEGT, per germline. CDR3 in amino acids: CASSESAGSPYEQYF. The CDR3 DNA reads TGTGCCAGCAGTGAATCGGCAGGGAGCCCCTACGAGCAGTACTTC.

This rearrangement joins TRBV6-6 to TRBJ1-1; tentatively, D is TRBD1 (5 bases). V lost 2 bases to trimming and J lost 5 bases, with 6 bases between them. The CDR3 loop spans 12 amino acids. Germline V gene sequence: CDR1 MNHNY, CDR2 SVGAGI (reference sequence). This chain's CDR3 is CASSYGGTEAFF. In DNA, the CDR3 is TGTGCCAGCAGTTACGGGGGAACTGAAGCTTTCTTT.

This clone was seen many times. The rearrangement joins TRBV6-4 to TRBJ2-7; TRBD2 is a possible D gene (5 bases). Trimming took 3 bases from V and 1 from J, leaving 13 bases between them. Germline-derived CDR1 and CDR2 are MRHNA and SNTAGT. The CDR3 is 15 residues long. Written as DNA, the CDR3 is TGTGCCAGCAGTGAATGGGGAGACGGGTCCTACGAGCAGTACTTC. It encodes CASSEWGDGSYEQYF.

This chain joins TRBV11-3 and TRBJ2-1; 14 bases are shared with TRBD2. The J segment lost 5 bases and the V segment lost 5 bases, leaving 11 bases of the junction unmatched. Germline CDR1 SGHNT, CDR2 YENEEA. The CDR3 runs to 18 residues. Written as DNA, the CDR3 is TGTGCCAGCAGCCACGGGGGACTAGCGGGAGACAGGGACAATGAGCAGTTCTTC. It encodes CASSHGGLAGDRDNEQFF.

Comment on this clone: Here the CDR3 omits its conserved ending phenylalanine or tryptophan, so a read error is the likely source. No DNA is shown, since the ends of the CDR3 on it are uncertain; the CDR3 is the one TCRdb lists. The rearrangement uses TRBV7-2 and TRBJ1-3. The CDR3 is 13 residues long, counting both termini. CDR1 is SGHTA and CDR2 is FQGNSA in the germline V gene. The CDR3: CASSAQAGTHFWV.

The V call is TRBV13, the J call TRBJ2-1, with 9 bases fitting TRBD1. J lost 5 bases, V lost 4 bases, and 6 bases had no gene match. CDR1 is PRHDT and CDR2 is FYEKMQ in the germline V gene (reference sequence). CDR3 length equals 15 residues. The DNA for the CDR3 is TGTGCCAGCAGCTCCCCGGGACAGGGCAACAATGAGCAGTTCTTC. This codes for CASSSPGQGNNEQFF.

The J gene is TRBJ1-4, the V gene TRBV6-5, with TRBD1 matching over 7 bases. V shed 4 bases and J 6 bases; nucleotides not matched to a gene: 8. The CDR3 contains 15 residues. The V gene's germline CDR1 is MNHEY and CDR2 SVGAGI. This CDR3 is CASSSSQGVDEKLFF. CDR3 nucleotides: TGTGCCAGCAGTTCATCTCAGGGGGTCGATGAAAAACTGTTTTTT.

The genes are TRBV5-1 and TRBJ2-3; 8 bases fit TRBD2. With 0 bases clipped from V and 4 bases from J, the junction kept 7 bases outside the gene matches. Germline assignment: CDR1 SGHRS and CDR2 YFSETQ. The CDR3 contains 16 residues. CDR3 bases: TGCGCCAGCAGCTTGGGTAGCGGGATGGCCTCAGATACGCAGTATTTT. Its translation is CASSLGSGMASDTQYF.

The chain recombines TRBV30 with TRBJ2-3; 8 nucleotides match TRBD2. The CDR3 contains 13 residues. With 3 bases clipped from V and 4 bases from J, the junction kept 3 bases outside the gene matches. Germline-derived CDR1 and CDR2 are GTSNPN and SVGIG (reference sequence). The CDR3 DNA reads TGTGCCTGGAGAACAGCGGGAGCAGATACGCAGTATTTT. Amino acid sequence: CAWRTAGADTQYF.

The chain links TRBV5-4 to TRBJ2-2, with a weak D call TRBD2 (6 bases). The CDR3 is 15 residues long. V was pared by 0 bases and J by 7 bases, with 13 bases between. Germline-derived CDR1 and CDR2 are SGHNT and YYREEE (reference sequence). CDR3 residues: CASSLDGRGDGELFF. In DNA, the CDR3 is TGTGCCAGCAGCTTGGACGGGAGAGGGGACGGGGAGCTGTTTTTT.

This clone was counted a single time. This chain links TRBV28 with TRBJ1-2; possible D gene TRBD1, 6 bases. Per the germline V gene, CDR1 is MDHEN and CDR2 is SYDVKM. Deletions cut 6 bases from V and 1 base from J, with 12 bases between. The CDR3 consists of 14 residues. The CDR3 here is CASRDSGSNYGYTF. CDR3 bases: TGTGCCAGCAGGGACAGTGGTAGTAACTATGGCTACACCTTC.

The rearrangement joins TRBV7-2 to TRBJ2-7, with TRBD2 matching 11 bases. J gave up 2 bases and V 2 bases, and 5 bases lay outside the gene matches. CDR1 and CDR2 (germline): SGHTA, FQGNSA. The CDR3 totals 16 residues. As DNA, the CDR3 is TGTGCCAGCAGCTTATTTACTAGCGGGAGCCCCTACGAGCAGTACTTC. Translating gives CASSLFTSGSPYEQYF.